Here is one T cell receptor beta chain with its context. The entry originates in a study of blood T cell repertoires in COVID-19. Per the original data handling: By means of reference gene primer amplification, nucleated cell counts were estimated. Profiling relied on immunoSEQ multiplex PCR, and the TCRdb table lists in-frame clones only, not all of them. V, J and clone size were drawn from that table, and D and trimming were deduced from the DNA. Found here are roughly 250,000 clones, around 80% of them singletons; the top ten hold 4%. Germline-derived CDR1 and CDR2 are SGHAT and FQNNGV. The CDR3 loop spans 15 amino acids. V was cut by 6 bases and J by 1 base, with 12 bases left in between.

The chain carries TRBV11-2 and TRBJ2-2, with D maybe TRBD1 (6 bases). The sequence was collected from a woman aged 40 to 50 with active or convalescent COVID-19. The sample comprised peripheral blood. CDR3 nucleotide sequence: TGTGCCAGCAGTACCGGGACAAAGAACACCGGGGAGCTGTTTTTT. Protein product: CASSTGTKNTGELFF.